These T cell receptor beta chains were read from a single sample in a study of CD8 T cells in Susac syndrome. TCRdb called the immunoSEQ multiplex PCR reads again in MiXCR, with one record for every CDR3 protein. The sample lists around 270,000 distinct CDR3 sequences, roughly 90% occurring once. The sequenced material came from CD8+ T cells from PBMCs. The source is a human donor with multiple sclerosis. The CDR3 runs from the conserved cysteine through the conserved F or W. The D gene is left open where the match is weak. A row's size may be missing; if present it is once, few, many or a size class.

CDR3: CASSAGYSRGGTEAFF
DNA: TGTGCCAGCAGCGCAGGATACAGTCGCGGGGGTACTGAAGCTTTCTTT
D: -
size: -
V: TRBV9
J: TRBJ1-1

CDR3: CASSLGESQYF
DNA: TGTGCCAGCAGCTTGGGAGAGAGCCAGTACTTC
D: -
size: -
V: TRBV11-2
J: TRBJ2-5

CDR3: CASSQDGKNTEAFF
DNA: TGTGCCAGCAGCCAGGATGGGAAGAACACTGAAGCTTTCTTT
D: -
size: -
V: TRBV7-9
J: TRBJ1-1

CDR3: CASSEALQGNTGELFF
DNA: TGTGCCAGCAGTGAAGCGCTACAGGGGAACACCGGGGAGCTGTTTTTT
D: -
size: -
V: TRBV2
J: TRBJ2-2

CDR3: CASSSSGRGTGELFF
DNA: TGTGCCAGCAGTTCTAGCGGGAGAGGGACCGGGGAGCTGTTTTTT
D: TRBD2
size: -
V: TRBV2
J: TRBJ2-2

CDR3: CAGSLRSRDTSSYEQYF
DNA: TGTGCCGGCAGCTTACGCAGCCGGGACACTAGCTCCTACGAGCAGTACTTC
D: -
size: once
V: TRBV11-2
J: TRBJ2-7

CDR3: CASSLIREDTQYF
DNA: TGTGCCAGCAGTTTAATTCGGGAAGATACGCAGTATTTT
D: -
size: -
V: TRBV28
J: TRBJ2-3

CDR3: CSARATGIPNTGELFF
DNA: TGCAGTGCTAGAGCCACAGGTATCCCCAACACCGGGGAGCTGTTTTTT
D: -
size: -
V: TRBV20-1
J: TRBJ2-2

CDR3: CASSETYRDLARGNTIYF
DNA: TGTGCCAGCAGCGAAACCTACCGGGACTTAGCCCGTGGAAACACCATATATTTT
D: -
size: -
V: TRBV2
J: TRBJ1-3

CDR3: CASSYSWTSGRGELFF
DNA: TGTGCCAGCAGTTACTCCTGGACTAGCGGGAGGGGGGAGCTGTTTTTT
D: TRBD2
size: -
V: TRBV6-5
J: TRBJ2-2

CDR3: CASSEYETYEQYF
DNA: TGTGCCAGCAGTGAATATGAGACCTACGAGCAGTACTTC
D: -
size: -
V: TRBV25-1
J: TRBJ2-7

CDR3: CSGRGTMSDTEAFF
DNA: TGCAGTGGGAGGGGGACGATGTCGGACACTGAAGCTTTCTTT
D: -
size: once
V: TRBV20-1
J: TRBJ1-1

CDR3: CSDGGLYGYTF
DNA: TGCAGCGACGGGGGACTCTATGGCTACACCTTC
D: -
size: -
V: TRBV29-1
J: TRBJ1-2

CDR3: CSALAEKLFF
DNA: TGCAGCGCCCTTGCCGAAAAACTGTTTTTT
D: -
size: -
V: TRBV29-1
J: TRBJ1-4

CDR3: CASSRDIYYEQYF
DNA: TGTGCCAGCAGTCGGGACATCTACTACGAGCAGTACTTC
D: -
size: -
V: TRBV6-6
J: TRBJ2-7

CDR3: CASSDYNVQGPWDTQYF
DNA: TGTGCCAGCAGTGATTATAACGTTCAGGGGCCGTGGGATACGCAGTATTTT
D: -
size: -
V: TRBV2
J: TRBJ2-3

CDR3: CAWSDQNTEAFF
DNA: TGTGCCTGGAGTGACCAGAACACTGAAGCTTTCTTT
D: -
size: -
V: TRBV30
J: TRBJ1-1

CDR3: CASSQGPTTEAFF
DNA: TGCGCCAGCAGCCAAGGCCCGACCACTGAAGCTTTCTTT
D: -
size: -
V: TRBV4-3
J: TRBJ1-1

CDR3: CSHRTGGLWNCSGNTIYF
DNA: TGCAGTCACCGAACAGGGGGCTTATGGAACTGCTCTGGAAACACCATATATTTT
D: TRBD1
size: -
V: TRBV20-1
J: TRBJ1-3

CDR3: CASSQGRLGARAYEQYF
DNA: TGCGCCAGCAGCCAAGGGCGACTGGGTGCGAGGGCCTACGAGCAGTACTTC
D: -
size: -
V: TRBV4-1
J: TRBJ2-7